This TCR beta chain was sequenced in a study of cytomegalovirus exposure and HLA in healthy donors. Study-level information: Of approximately 400 genotyped donors, more than 75% clustered with self-reported Caucasian donors.

With 60 Vbeta and 13 Jbeta primers, the PCR was carried out. Some clones are missing from TCRdb's copy, which holds only in-frame ones; the method was immunoSEQ multiplex PCR. The table for this sample gives approximately 150,000 clones. Broader study findings: Later analysis demonstrated an association between a missense DCLRE1C variant and TCR beta V- and J-gene trimming. Reported findings show TCR beta sequences accurately forecast HLA-A and HLA-B alleles in most subjects.

Germline V CDR1 and CDR2: GTSNPN, SVGIG (reference sequence). The V end was cut by 5 bases, the J end by 1 base, with 12 bases between. CDR3 size: 14 residues. On this clone: Its antigen remains unidentified.

The J gene is TRBJ1-5, the V gene TRBV30, with a weak D call TRBD1 (5 bases). The source material was PBMCs. The TCR was taken from a male donor in good health and CMV-seronegative. CDR3 nucleotide sequence: TGTGCCTGGGGAGGGGCAAACAGCAATCAGCCCCAGCATTTT. Amino acid sequence: CAWGGANSNQPQHF.